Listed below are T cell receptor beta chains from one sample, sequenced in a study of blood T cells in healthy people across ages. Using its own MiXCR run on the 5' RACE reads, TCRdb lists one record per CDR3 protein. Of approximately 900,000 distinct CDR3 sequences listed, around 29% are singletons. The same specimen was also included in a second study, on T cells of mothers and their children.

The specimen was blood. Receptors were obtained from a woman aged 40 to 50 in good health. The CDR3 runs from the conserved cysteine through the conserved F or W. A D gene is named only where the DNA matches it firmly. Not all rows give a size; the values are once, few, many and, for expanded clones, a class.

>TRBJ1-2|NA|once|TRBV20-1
CSAKGGHGYTF
TGCAGTGCTAAAGGGGGGCATGGCTACACCTTC
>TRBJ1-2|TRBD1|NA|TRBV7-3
CAISLRQGYGYTF
TGTGCCATCAGCCTCCGACAGGGATATGGCTACACCTTC
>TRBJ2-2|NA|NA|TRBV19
CASSIQGVGTGELFF
TGTGCCAGTAGTATCCAGGGAGTGGGCACCGGGGAGCTGTTTTTT
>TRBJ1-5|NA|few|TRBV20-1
CSARDSHSNQPQHF
TGCAGTGCTAGAGACAGCCATAGCAATCAGCCCCAGCATTTT
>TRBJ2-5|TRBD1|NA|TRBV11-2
CASSLNGGTGGRAQYF
TGTGCCAGCAGCTTAAACGGCGGGACAGGGGGTAGGGCCCAGTACTTC
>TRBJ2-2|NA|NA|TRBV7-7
CASSLGGSATGELFF
TGTGCTAGCAGCTTAGGGGGGTCAGCCACCGGGGAGCTGTTTTTT
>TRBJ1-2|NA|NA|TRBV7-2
CASSHSTATYGYTF
TGTGCCAGCAGCCACTCGACAGCGACCTATGGCTACACCTTC
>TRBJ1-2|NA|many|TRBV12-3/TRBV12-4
CASRLWGLYGYTF
TGTGCCAGCAGACTCTGGGGGCTCTACGGCTACACCTTC
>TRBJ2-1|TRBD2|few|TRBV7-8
CASSPGRLAAYNEQFF
TGTGCCAGCAGCCCAGGGCGACTAGCGGCCTACAATGAGCAGTTCTTC
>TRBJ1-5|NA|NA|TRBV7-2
CASSLDRRTNQPQHF
TGTGCCAGCAGCTTAGACCGACGGACCAATCAGCCCCAGCATTTT
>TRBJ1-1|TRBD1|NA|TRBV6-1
CASSDLGTGAPEAFF
TGTGCCAGCAGTGACCTCGGGACAGGGGCTCCTGAAGCTTTCTTT
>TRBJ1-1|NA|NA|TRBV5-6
CASSFRQARGAFF
TGTGCCAGCAGCTTTAGACAGGCGAGGGGAGCTTTCTTT
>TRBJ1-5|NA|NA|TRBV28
CASSFSQPQHF
TGTGCCAGCAGTTTCAGTCAGCCCCAGCATTTT
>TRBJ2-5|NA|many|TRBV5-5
CASSRPDSGETQYF
TGTGCCAGCAGCCGACCGGACAGTGGAGAGACCCAGTACTTC
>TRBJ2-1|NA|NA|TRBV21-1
CAVGQPSGGAYNERFF
TGTGCCGTCGGGCAGCCTAGCGGGGGGGCCTACAATGAGCGGTTCTTC
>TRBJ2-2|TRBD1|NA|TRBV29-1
CSVTGKETGELFF
TGCAGCGTGACAGGGAAGGAAACCGGGGAGCTGTTTTTT
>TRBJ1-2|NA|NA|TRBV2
CASSIEGPGYTF
TGTGCCAGCAGCATAGAGGGTCCCGGCTACACCTTC
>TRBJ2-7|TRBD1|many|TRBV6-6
CASMGGGQGLEQYF
TGTGCCAGCATGGGGGGGGGACAGGGGCTCGAGCAGTACTTC
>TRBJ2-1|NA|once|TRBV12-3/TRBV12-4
CASSLAPLEQFF
TGTGCCAGCAGTTTAGCTCCCCTCGAGCAGTTCTTC
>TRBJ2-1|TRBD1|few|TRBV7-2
CASSLPGTGYPNEQFF
TGTGCCAGCAGCTTGCCCGGGACAGGGTATCCCAATGAGCAGTTCTTC
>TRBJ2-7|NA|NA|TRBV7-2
CASSSLWGERYEQYF
TGTGCCAGCAGCTCCCTTTGGGGGGAACGATACGAGCAGTACTTC
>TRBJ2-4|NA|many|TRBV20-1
CSAVPGSHSKNIQYF
TGCAGTGCTGTACCGGGATCCCACTCCAAAAACATTCAGTACTTC
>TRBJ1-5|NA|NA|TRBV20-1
CSARDDSWSNQPQHF
TGCAGTGCTAGAGATGACAGCTGGAGCAATCAGCCCCAGCATTTT
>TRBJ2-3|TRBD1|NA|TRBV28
CASSYRDRETGTQYF
TGTGCCAGCAGTTACCGGGACAGGGAGACAGGTACGCAGTATTTT
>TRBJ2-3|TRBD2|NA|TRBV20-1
CSALKTSGVADTQYF
TGCAGTGCTCTTAAGACTAGCGGGGTCGCAGATACGCAGTATTTT
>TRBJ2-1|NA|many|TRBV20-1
CSAEPVFNEQFF
TGCAGTGCTGAGCCAGTGTTCAATGAGCAGTTCTTC
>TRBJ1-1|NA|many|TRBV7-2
CASSYSQGHTEAFF
TGTGCCAGCAGCTATAGTCAGGGACACACTGAAGCTTTCTTT
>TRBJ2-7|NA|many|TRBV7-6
CASSLTGETSYEQYF
TGTGCCAGCAGCTTGACAGGCGAAACTTCCTACGAGCAGTACTTC
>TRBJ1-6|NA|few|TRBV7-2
CASSFAGLNSPLHF
TGTGCCAGCAGCTTTGCAGGGCTGAATTCACCCCTCCACTTT
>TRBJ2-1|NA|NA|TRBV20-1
CSASGAAVSSYNEQFF
TGCAGTGCTAGCGGGGCCGCCGTGAGCTCCTACAATGAGCAGTTCTTC
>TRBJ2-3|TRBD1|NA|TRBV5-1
CASSSTGQGFTDTQYF
TGCGCCAGCAGCTCTACGGGACAGGGATTCACAGATACGCAGTATTTT
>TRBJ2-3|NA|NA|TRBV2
CASTGRGLTDTQYF
TGTGCCAGCACGGGGCGGGGCCTCACAGATACGCAGTATTTT
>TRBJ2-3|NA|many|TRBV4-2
CASSQDRTHTQYF
TGTGCCAGCAGCCAAGATCGGACCCATACGCAGTATTTT
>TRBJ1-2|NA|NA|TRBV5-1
CASSYAAYGYTF
TGCGCCAGCAGCTACGCAGCTTATGGCTACACCTTC
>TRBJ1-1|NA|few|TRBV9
CASSVAPGNTEAFF
TGTGCCAGCAGCGTAGCTCCCGGGAACACTGAAGCTTTCTTT
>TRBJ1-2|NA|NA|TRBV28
CASNVAGAYGYTF
TGTGCCAGCAACGTCGCCGGAGCCTATGGCTACACCTTC
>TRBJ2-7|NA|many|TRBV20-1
CSARPAGSIAREQYF
TGCAGTGCTAGACCTGCCGGGAGCATCGCCCGCGAGCAGTACTTC
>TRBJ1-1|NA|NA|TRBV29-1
CSATGSLTHTEAFF
TGCAGCGCCACCGGGTCTCTTACCCACACTGAAGCTTTCTTT
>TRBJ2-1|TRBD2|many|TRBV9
CASSVVAGGNEQFF
TGTGCCAGCAGCGTAGTAGCGGGGGGGAATGAGCAGTTCTTC
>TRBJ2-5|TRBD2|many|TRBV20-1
CSAPRGGLVGTQYF
TGCAGTGCTCCTCGGGGGGGCCTAGTAGGGACCCAGTACTTC
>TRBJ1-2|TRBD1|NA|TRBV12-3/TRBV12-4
CASSLAVRGDYGYTF
TGTGCCAGCAGTTTAGCGGTCAGGGGGGATTATGGCTACACCTTC
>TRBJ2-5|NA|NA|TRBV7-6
CASSAGRGETQYF
TGTGCCAGCAGCGCGGGACGGGGAGAGACCCAGTACTTC
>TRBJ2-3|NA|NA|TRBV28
CASSSRQEITDTQYF
TGTGCCAGCAGCTCTAGACAGGAAATCACAGATACGCAGTATTTT
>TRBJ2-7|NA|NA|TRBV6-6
CASSYRQVDYEQYF
TGTGCCAGCAGTTACAGACAGGTAGACTACGAGCAGTACTTC
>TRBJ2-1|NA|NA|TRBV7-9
CASSLALGGRCNEQFF
TGTGCCAGCAGCTTAGCGCTGGGGGGGCGATGCAATGAGCAGTTCTTC
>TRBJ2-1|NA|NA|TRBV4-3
CASSQTRVDEQFF
TGCGCCAGCAGCCAAACCAGGGTGGATGAGCAGTTCTTC
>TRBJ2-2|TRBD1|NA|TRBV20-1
CSARDETGGDTGELFF
TGCAGTGCTAGAGATGAGACAGGGGGCGACACCGGGGAGCTGTTTTTT
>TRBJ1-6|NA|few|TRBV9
CASSVRQDNNSPLHF
TGTGCCAGCAGCGTCCGACAGGATAATAATTCACCCCTCCACTTT
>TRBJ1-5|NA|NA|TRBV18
CASSPRLGEPQHF
TGTGCCAGCTCACCACGTCTGGGGGAGCCCCAGCATTTT
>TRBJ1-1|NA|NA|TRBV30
CAWRPNTEAFF
TGTGCCTGGAGGCCAAACACTGAAGCTTTCTTT
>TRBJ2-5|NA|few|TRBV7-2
CASSLVGSGEQYF
TGCGCCAGCAGCTTGGTCGGGAGCGGTGAGCAGTACTTC